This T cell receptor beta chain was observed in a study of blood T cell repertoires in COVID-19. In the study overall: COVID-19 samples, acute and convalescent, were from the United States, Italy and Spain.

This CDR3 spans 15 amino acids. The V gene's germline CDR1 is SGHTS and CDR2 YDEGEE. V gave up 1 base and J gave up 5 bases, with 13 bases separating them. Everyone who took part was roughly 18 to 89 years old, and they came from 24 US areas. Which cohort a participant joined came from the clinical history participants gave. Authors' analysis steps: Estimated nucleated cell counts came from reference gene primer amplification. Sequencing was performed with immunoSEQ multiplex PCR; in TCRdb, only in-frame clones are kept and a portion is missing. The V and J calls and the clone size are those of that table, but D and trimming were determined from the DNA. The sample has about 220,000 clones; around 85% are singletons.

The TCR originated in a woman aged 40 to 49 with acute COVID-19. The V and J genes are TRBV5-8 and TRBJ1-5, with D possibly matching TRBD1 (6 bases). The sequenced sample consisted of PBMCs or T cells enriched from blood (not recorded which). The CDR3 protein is CASSLLGDTYQPQHF. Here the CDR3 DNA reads TGTGCCAGCAGCTTGTTAGGGGACACCTATCAGCCCCAGCATTTT.